These 10 T cell receptor beta chains originate from one sample sequenced in a study of control samples from healthy donors and cancer patients. Sequenced by immunoSEQ multiplex PCR; TCRdb stores in-frame clones only, minus some. The data contain some 130,000 clones, 88% of them seen just once; the ten biggest clones take up about 9%. Sequencing was carried out using blood. The receptors come from a woman in her 30s in good health.

This clone has only a few counts. The chain uses TRBV11-2 and TRBJ2-7; D remains unclear. This CDR3 contains 13 residues. CDR1 is SGHAT, CDR2 FQNNGV, per germline. V was shortened by 8 bases and J by 5 bases, with 16 bases between the two germline ends. This chain's CDR3 is CASGPLGPHEQYF. The CDR3 DNA is TGTGCCAGCGGGCCCTTGGGTCCACACGAGCAGTACTTC.

Only a few counts were recorded for this clone. This rearrangement joins TRBV18 to TRBJ2-1; 9 bases fit TRBD2. This CDR3 spans 16 amino acids. J was trimmed by 5 bases and V by 3 bases; bases with no gene match: 8. Germline CDR1 KGHSH, CDR2 LQKENI. CDR3 in amino acids: CASSPERREGHNEQFF. The CDR3 DNA is TGTGCCAGCTCACCTGAGCGGCGGGAGGGCCACAATGAGCAGTTCTTC. Full variable domain (missing parts from reference TRBV18 and TRBJ2-1): NAGVMQNPRHLVRRRGQEARLRCSPMKGHSHVYWYRQLPEEGLKFMVYLQKENIIDESGMPKERFSAEFPKEGPSILRIQQVVRGDSAAYFCASSPERREGHNEQFFGPGTRLTVL.

The gene calls are TRBV7-3 and TRBJ2-1; D remains ambiguous. Germline values: CDR1 SGHTA, CDR2 FQGTGA. The CDR3 is 16 residues long. The V end lost 1 base, the J end lost 4 bases, and 14 bases lay between the germline ends. The CDR3 loop reads CASSLSPGPKYNEQFF. CDR3 DNA: TGTGCCAGCAGCTTAAGCCCCGGACCCAAATACAATGAGCAGTTCTTC.

V is TRBV18 and J is TRBJ1-3; D unresolved. Germline CDR1 reads KGHSH; CDR2 reads LQKENI. V was clipped by 3 bases and J by 0 bases, with 9 bases between them. The CDR3 covers 15 residues. The CDR3 DNA is TGTGCCAGCTCACCGATGGACGGCTCTGGAAACACCATATATTTT. Translation: CASSPMDGSGNTIYF.

This sequence joins TRBV7-9 and TRBJ1-4; D is unclear. V lost 1 base to trimming and J lost 4 bases, with 7 bases between them. The CDR3 consists of 14 residues. Germline loops: CDR1 SEHNR, CDR2 FQNEAQ (reference sequence). The DNA for the CDR3 is TGTGCCAGCAGCTTAGGTGGAGTTAATGAAAAACTGTTTTTT. It codes for CASSLGGVNEKLFF.

V gene TRBV28 combines with J gene TRBJ1-2; 12 nucleotides agree with TRBD1. V lost 5 bases, J lost 8 bases, and 9 bases stayed unmatched. CDR1 is MDHEN, CDR2 SYDVKM, per germline. The CDR3 is 15 residues long. The CDR3 nucleotides are TGTGCCAGCAGTCTCTCGGGACAGGGGGCGAGAGGCTACACCTTC. Protein sequence: CASSLSGQGARGYTF.

This clone was found once. J is TRBJ2-1 and V is TRBV20-1; D is uncertain. The ends were cut back, 6 bases at V and 6 bases at J, with 9 bases in the middle. The CDR3 is made up of 11 amino acids. Germline V CDR1 and CDR2: DFQATT, SNEGSKA (reference sequence). The CDR3 bases are TGCAGTGCACCAGAGAGCAATGAGCAGTTCTTC. It yields the protein CSAPESNEQFF.

V is TRBV5-6 and J is TRBJ1-4; the match to TRBD1 covers 8 bases. The CDR3 has 19 amino acids. Germline lookup yields CDR1 SGHDT and CDR2 YYEEEE. Trimming at V came to 0 bases and at J to 3 bases, leaving 13 bases not matched to a gene. CDR3 DNA: TGTGCCAGCAGCTTGGCCGTTTTTGGGCAGGGGGCGGCTAATGAAAAACTGTTTTTT. Protein: CASSLAVFGQGAANEKLFF.

J is TRBJ1-5 and V is TRBV5-1; D unresolved. Trimming took 1 base from V and 8 from J, leaving 10 bases between them. Per germline, CDR1 SGHRS and CDR2 YFSETQ. This CDR3 region has 13 residues. CDR3 loop: CASSLTIEEPQHF. The DNA of the CDR3 is TGCGCCAGCAGCTTGACAATTGAGGAGCCCCAGCATTTT.

The V call is TRBV11-2, the J call TRBJ2-7, with TRBD1 as a possible D gene (6 bases). V lost 0 bases and J 5 bases, leaving 23 bases between the germline ends. Germline V lookup: CDR1 SGHAT, CDR2 FQNNGV. The CDR3 spans 18 residues. In nucleotides, the CDR3 is TGTGCCAGCAGCTTAGATTCCAACAGGGTCGTTGCGTTCGACGAGCAGTACTTC. Encoded protein: CASSLDSNRVVAFDEQYF.